The 18 T cell receptor beta chains below come from one sample, sequenced in a study of CD8 T cells in ankylosing spondylitis (dated 2017 in TCRdb). The library was produced with 5' RACE. For sequencing, an Illumina HiSeq 2500 was employed. Using fastp trimming at Q25 and MiXCR clonotype assembly, TCRdb reanalyzed the public sequencing data and kept in-frame beta chains. Each entry merges the rows of one CDR3 protein and shows their most common DNA and genes. For this sample the table gives roughly 60,000 distinct CDR3 sequences, of which over 5% were detected only once. The top ten clones comprise approximately 4.5% of the sample. Material: synovial fluid, either unsorted or a sorted T cell fraction (not recorded which). Every receptor here comes from a male donor with ankylosing spondylitis.

This clonotype showed up just a few times. The chain has TRBV13 and TRBJ1-2; D might be TRBD1 (6 bases). Between the trimmed V and J ends, which lost 5 bases and 4 bases, there was a span of 14 bases. CDR1 is PRHDT and CDR2 is FYEKMQ in the germline V gene (reference sequence). There are 14 residues in the CDR3. The chain's CDR3 is CASSRGQLRYGYTF. As DNA, the CDR3 is TGTGCCAGCAGCCGAGGACAGCTACGCTATGGCTACACCTTC.

Ten or more counts support this clonotype. The rearrangement uses TRBV15 and TRBJ2-3; TRBD2 matches at 8 bases. Per the germline V gene, CDR1 is LNHNV and CDR2 is YYDKDF (reference sequence). The J segment lost 4 bases and the V segment lost 3 bases, leaving 3 bases of the junction unmatched. CDR3 size: 14 residues. The CDR3 DNA reads as TGTGCCACCAGCAGTGTTAGCGGGGCAGATACGCAGTATTTT. It translates to CATSSVSGADTQYF.

Within the sample, this clonotype is medium-sized (0.01 to 0.1%). V usage is TRBV12-3 or TRBV12-4 and J usage is TRBJ1-5; a weak D match, TRBD1 (6 bases). Trimming removed 6 bases at V and 2 bases at J, with 11 bases between. The CDR3 sequence is 14 residues long. The CDR3 here is CASSLQGGNQPQHF. As DNA, the CDR3 is TGTGCCAGCAGCCTACAGGGAGGCAATCAGCCCCAGCATTTT.

CDR3 protein: CASSQQIFTGTGEQYF. The CDR3 nucleotides are TGCGCCAGCAGCCAACAGATTTTTACAGGGACTGGCGAGCAGTACTTC. The chain couples TRBV4-3 to TRBJ2-7; D tentatively reads TRBD1 or TRBD2 (6 bases each). V shed 2 bases and J shed 6 bases, with 20 bases lying between them. The CDR3 is 16 amino acids. The germline V gene has CDR1 LGHNA and CDR2 YSLEER.

In this sample, this clonotype turned up many times. This sequence joins TRBV6-1 and TRBJ2-3; a weak D match, TRBD2 (6 bases). Trimming removed 3 bases from V and 6 bases from J, with 10 bases in between. The V gene's germline CDR1 is MNHNS and CDR2 SASEGT. This CDR3 is built from 13 residues. The CDR3 region is CASSDAGRDTQYF. The DNA for the CDR3 is TGTGCCAGCAGTGACGCGGGGAGGGATACGCAGTATTTT.

V usage is TRBV5-6 and J usage is TRBJ1-6; 11 nucleotides match TRBD1. The V gene's germline CDR1 is SGHDT and CDR2 YYEEEE. The junction had 4 bases not matched to a gene; V was cut back by 4 bases and J by 7 bases. This CDR3 region has 15 residues. The CDR3 protein is CASSRGTGGNSPLHF. CDR3 coding DNA: TGTGCCAGCAGCCGCGGGACAGGGGGGAATTCACCCCTCCACTTT.

For this clonotype: A much larger clone is a single base away; this may be a read error. This chain joins TRBV29-1 and TRBJ1-1; tentatively, D is TRBD1 (6 bases). V lost 8 bases and J 2 bases, leaving 12 bases between the germline ends. CDR1 is SQVTM, CDR2 ANQGSEA, per germline. The CDR3 length is 12 residues. CDR3 in amino acids: CSTAQGNTEAFF. The CDR3 coding sequence is TGCAGCACAGCACAGGGCAACACTGAAGCTTTCTTT.

This clonotype was detected ten times or more. The V and J genes are TRBV5-1 and TRBJ2-1; 9 positions agree with TRBD1. J lost 5 bases, V lost 0 bases, and 6 bases had no gene match. CDR3 length: 16 amino acids. Looked up from germline, CDR1 is SGHRS and CDR2 is YFSETQ. This CDR3 is CASSLVTGGIHNEQFF. The CDR3 nucleotides are TGCGCCAGCAGCTTGGTTACAGGGGGCATTCACAATGAGCAGTTCTTC.

This clonotype was seen repeatedly, ten times or more. The chain employs TRBV20-1 and TRBJ1-5; D is unclear. V dropped 4 bases and J dropped 4 bases, with 8 bases sitting between them. Germline-derived CDR1 and CDR2 are DFQATT and SNEGSKA (reference sequence). This CDR3 spans 12 amino acids. The CDR3 DNA follows: TGCAGTGCTACAAGACCAAATCAGCCCCAGCATTTT. This sequence encodes CSATRPNQPQHF.

Ten or more counts support this clonotype. The chain links TRBV10-3 to TRBJ2-5; 7 positions match TRBD2. Germline-derived CDR1 and CDR2 are ENHRY and SYGVKD. V trimming: 4 bases; J trimming: 5 bases; junction bases outside the gene matches: 1. This CDR3 spans 12 amino acids. The CDR3 DNA reads as TGTGCCATCAGTGCCGGGGGGGAGACCCAGTACTTC. This sequence encodes CAISAGGETQYF.

The chain has TRBV20-1 and TRBJ2-1, with D possibly being TRBD1 (8 bases). V lost 5 bases, J lost 0 bases, and 17 bases lay in between. CDR1 and CDR2 from the germline V gene are DFQATT and SNEGSKA (reference sequence). CDR3 length: 16 residues. The CDR3 sequence is CSAEDREGFSYNEQFF. DNA of the CDR3: TGCAGTGCTGAGGACAGGGAGGGTTTCTCCTACAATGAGCAGTTCTTC.

This clonotype was recorded many times. The rearrangement links TRBV7-2 to TRBJ2-2; perhaps TRBD2 as D (7 bases). The CDR3 contains 14 residues. V lost 1 base and J lost 8, with 11 bases in between. CDR1 is SGHTA, CDR2 FQGNSA, per germline. This CDR3 reads CASSLVGGPGELFF. CDR3 sequence (DNA): TGTGCCAGCAGCTTAGTCGGGGGGCCGGGGGAGCTGTTTTTT.

This clonotype was recorded a few times. This rearrangement joins TRBV6-1 to TRBJ1-1; D is unresolved. From germline, CDR1 is MNHNS and CDR2 SASEGT. The CDR3 runs 10 residues. Trimming left V 10 bases short and J 8 bases short, with 11 bases between. The CDR3, as DNA: TGTGCCACCCACCGGATGGAAGCTTTCTTT. This gives the protein CATHRMEAFF.

This clonotype has at least ten counts. V gene TRBV7-2 combines with J gene TRBJ2-2, with TRBD2 as a possible D gene (6 bases). The CDR3 loop spans 15 amino acids. V was shortened by 5 bases and J by 8 bases, with 18 bases between the two germline ends. Germline V gene lookup returns CDR1 SGHTA and CDR2 FQGNSA. CDR3: CASSLLGGRWGELFF. For the CDR3, the DNA is TGTGCCAGCAGCCTATTGGGGGGAAGGTGGGGGGAGCTGTTTTTT.

In this sample, this clonotype turned up many times. The chain has TRBV10-3 and TRBJ2-1; D unclear. V dropped 6 bases and J dropped 5 bases, with 14 bases sitting between them. The CDR3 is 14 amino acids. Germline loops: CDR1 ENHRY, CDR2 SYGVKD. CDR3 region: CAIRETSRDNEQFF. CDR3 sequence (DNA): TGTGCCATCAGGGAGACGAGCAGAGACAATGAGCAGTTCTTC.

This clonotype turned up a few times. The junction does not match germline at one end; this may be a read error. The chain has TRBV5-1 and TRBJ1-3, with D unresolved. Germline assignment: CDR1 SGHRS and CDR2 YFSETQ. The CDR3 has 13 residues. The CDR3: CASSLDAGSTQGF. The DNA of the CDR3 is TGCGCCAGCAGCTTGGACGCCGGTTCCACCCAAGGTTTT. Variable domain in full (rest from reference TRBV5-1 and TRBJ1-3): KAGVTQTPRYLIKTRGQQVTLSCSPISGHRSVSWYQQTPGQGLQFLFEYFSETQRNKGNFPGRFSGRQFSNSRSEMNVSTLELGDSALYLCASSLDAGSTQGFGEGSWLTVV.

V and J are TRBV3-1 and TRBJ2-1; D might be TRBD2 (7 bases). Germline V gives CDR1 LGHDT, CDR2 YNNKEL (reference sequence). CDR3 length: 16 amino acids. V dropped 1 base and J dropped 10 bases, with 20 bases sitting between them. The CDR3 is CASSQVSSGKTGEQFF. DNA of the CDR3: TGTGCCAGCAGCCAAGTCTCCAGCGGGAAAACAGGGGAGCAGTTCTTC.

This clonotype was observed at least ten times. The chain couples TRBV12-3 or TRBV12-4 to TRBJ1-5; the D is unclear. The V and J ends lost 3 bases and 1 base respectively, with 10 bases between them. The CDR3 runs to 15 residues. CDR3 region: CASSFGLPSNQPQHF. DNA for the CDR3: TGTGCCAGCAGTTTTGGGCTTCCAAGCAATCAGCCCCAGCATTTT.